This T cell receptor beta chain appears in the sequencing data of a study of T-cell memory formation after mild COVID-19. This CDR3 contains 15 residues. The trim removed 6 bases at V and 8 bases at J, leaving 10 bases unmatched. Germline V gene sequence: CDR1 MNHEY, CDR2 SVGAGI. MiXCR, run by TCRdb on the 5' RACE reads, gives a single entry per CDR3 protein. The table has about 430,000 distinct CDR3 sequences, 20% to 25% seen once. The TCR comes from an adult woman who had mild COVID-19 (a few samples of this study predate the infection). Cell type and time point are not known. The sample was PBMCs or a T cell subset sorted from them (not recorded which). The V gene is TRBV6-5, the J gene TRBJ1-4; TRBD1 agrees at 9 bases. CDR3 protein: CASRDGGQGNEKLFF. The CDR3 DNA reads as TGTGCCAGCAGGGACGGGGGACAGGGTAACGAAAAACTGTTTTTT.